This T cell receptor beta chain stems from a study of Graves' ophthalmopathy and Graves' hyperthyroidism (dated 2018 in TCRdb). With respect to the entire study: Peripheral blood was collected before any treatment was given, at the time of initial diagnosis. To tell Graves' ophthalmopathy apart from Graves' hyperthyroidism, and to predict which patients would progress to ophthalmopathy, the study relied on TCR beta repertoire signatures. In total, some 140 blood samples were TCR-sequenced: fewer than 50 ophthalmopathy, under 85 hyperthyroidism and some 17 hyperthyroidism-to-ophthalmopathy patients. To explore V-J signatures that separate ophthalmopathy from hyperthyroidism, a discovery set of around 97 patients was enrolled, consisting of under 50 with ophthalmopathy and around 60 with stable hyperthyroidism. An independent validation cohort comprised some 19 hyperthyroidism patients and roughly 15 patients who later progressed from hyperthyroidism to ophthalmopathy. In more than five hyperthyroidism patients, the T-cell repertoires found in thyroid tissue were compared with those found in blood. Following sampling, methimazole starting at 30 mg daily was administered to hyperthyroidism patients, and high-dose intravenous methylprednisolone was administered to ophthalmopathy patients.

Ophthalmopathy patients were characterized by moderately to severely active disease, a Clinical Activity Score of at least 3, a NOSPECS grade of at least 4, and a disease duration under 3 months. Patients with other autoimmune diseases, uncontrolled infections, pregnancy or lactation were excluded. Diagnosis relied on clinical symptoms, serum thyroxine, TRAb, thyroid ultrasound and orbital computed tomography. Ficoll-Paque density gradient centrifugation was used to isolate PBMCs from around 10 ml of fresh peripheral blood. Total RNA was extracted using Trizol reagent, and RNA quality was checked on an Agilent 2100 Bioanalyzer. With regard to this clonotype: No antigen is known for it. Qualities for individual bases were not recorded, and no much larger clone is one base off.

Study-level results and caveats: Among expanded thyroid clonotypes with frequency above 0.001, most also showed up in blood, which suggests that blood repertoires may reflect the thyroid immune response. In validation, the model predicted ophthalmopathy progression with more than 55% sensitivity and approximately 78% specificity; roughly eleven predicted patients were CT-confirmed with GO in a median of 6.5 months. In cross-validation, the 13-signature model distinguished ophthalmopathy from stable hyperthyroidism with 85% to 90% sensitivity and around 82% specificity, and in the test set the corresponding values were about 80% and 75%. Sample size was not statistically predetermined, and group allocation was not concealed from the investigators.

The germline V gene (reference sequence) gives CDR1 as LNHNV and CDR2 as YYDKDF. Relative to germline, V is missing 2 bases and J is missing 3 bases, with 5 bases of the junction outside any gene match. From the cysteine through the phenylalanine, the CDR3 covers 15 amino acids. Of the read, only the CDR3 DNA is kept; its 45 bases are in frame from base 1. TCR beta CDR3 regions were amplified from RNA transcripts for repertoire sequencing. The first round of RT-PCR was done with HTBI primers and the Qiagen OneStep RT-PCR kit, and was followed by a second round of multiplex PCR, then size selection and purification. Sequencing of the libraries was carried out on an Illumina HiSeq2000 in paired-end mode with 100 bp reads. The study's processing was this. SOAPnuke was used to process the reads, throwing out any read that had adapters, had uncalled bases, had a mean Phred below 15, or lacked an exact constant-primer or identifier match. High-quality paired reads were merged with COPE v1.2.5. Each unique nucleotide sequence was defined as a clonotype, and clonotypes were aligned to IMGT TRB V, D and J references with MiTCR v1.1. Only V-J combinations with frequency above 0.0001 were analysed, covering 98% to 99.2% of repertoires. A TCR clonal expansion and chaos score per V-J combination was defined as the ratio of F50 clonal expansion to chaos observed in the TCRdist matrix. Features were reduced by Welch's t-statistics and random forest to about a dozen V-J combinations, which fed a naive Bayes classifier. The similarity between thyroid and blood repertoires was quantified using the Morisita-Horn index. TCRdb itself trimmed the public reads at Q25 with fastp, ran MiXCR and retained productive beta chains. When rows share a CDR3 protein, they turn into one entry using the most common DNA and genes. The V and J calls reflect TCRdb's pipeline rather than the authors' work. This sample lists about 700,000 distinct CDR3 sequences; roughly 41% were detected once. Of the sample, roughly 3% falls within the top ten clones.

Sequencing was done on a sample of peripheral blood. The chain is made from TRBV15 and TRBJ1-2; 8 central bases correspond to TRBD1. The source is an adult man with Graves' ophthalmopathy. The nucleotide sequence is TGTGCCACCAGCAGAACGTCAGGGGGCGACTATGGCTACACCTTC. Its translation is CATSRTSGGDYGYTF. This CDR3, with the reference TRBV15 and TRBJ1-2 proteins standing in past its ends, gives the full variable domain DAMVIQNPRYQVTQFGKPVTLSCSQTLNHNVMYWYQQKSSQAPKLLFHYYDKDFNNEADTPDNFQSRRPNTSFCFLDIRSPGLGDTAMYLCATSRTSGGDYGYTFGSGTRLTVV.